A single T cell receptor beta chain is shown here with its context. The CDR3 has 16 amino acids. Trimming removed 3 bases from V and 4 bases from J; junction bases left unmatched: 8. Germline lookup yields CDR1 SGHVS and CDR2 FQNEAQ. The data originate from a study of cytomegalovirus exposure and HLA in healthy donors. PCR amplification relied on 60 Vbeta primers (plus 13 Jbeta primers). Data came from immunoSEQ multiplex PCR; TCRdb stores just in-frame clones and leaves some out. The sample records about 180,000 clones, roughly 81% being singletons. Sequencing was done on a sample of PBMCs. This rearrangement joins TRBV7-8 to TRBJ2-2; 7 bases are shared with TRBD2. The TCR was taken from a woman aged 18-29 years in good health and CMV-seropositive. CDR3 region: CASSLERLALTGELFF. CDR3 coding DNA: TGTGCCAGCAGCTTGGAAAGACTAGCTCTCACCGGGGAGCTGTTTTTT.